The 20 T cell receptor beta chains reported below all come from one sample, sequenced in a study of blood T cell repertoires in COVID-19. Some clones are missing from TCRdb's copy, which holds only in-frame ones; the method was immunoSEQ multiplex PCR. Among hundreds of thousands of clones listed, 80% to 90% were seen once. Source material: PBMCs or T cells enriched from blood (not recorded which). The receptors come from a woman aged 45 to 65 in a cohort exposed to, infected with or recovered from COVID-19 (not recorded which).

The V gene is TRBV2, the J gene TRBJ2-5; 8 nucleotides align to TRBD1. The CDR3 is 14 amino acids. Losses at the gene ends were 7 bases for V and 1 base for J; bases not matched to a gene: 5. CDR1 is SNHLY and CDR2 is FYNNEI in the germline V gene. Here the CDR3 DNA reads TGTGCCAGCAATCCGGACAGGGCCCAAGAGACCCAGTACTTC. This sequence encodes CASNPDRAQETQYF.

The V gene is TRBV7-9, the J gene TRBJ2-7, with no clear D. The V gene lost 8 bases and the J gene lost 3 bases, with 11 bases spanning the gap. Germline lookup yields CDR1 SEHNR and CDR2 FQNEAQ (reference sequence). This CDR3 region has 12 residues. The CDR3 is CASADFRYEQYF. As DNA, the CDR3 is TGTGCCAGCGCGGATTTCCGCTACGAGCAGTACTTC.

CDR3 nucleotides: TGCGCCAGCAGCTTGTCAGGGAAGGTTGAAAAACTGTTTTTT. This encodes CASSLSGKVEKLFF. This chain joins TRBV5-1 and TRBJ1-4; a weak D match, TRBD1 (5 bases). V was pared by 1 base and J by 7 bases, with 11 bases between. Germline V CDR1 and CDR2: SGHRS, YFSETQ. CDR3 length: 14 amino acids.

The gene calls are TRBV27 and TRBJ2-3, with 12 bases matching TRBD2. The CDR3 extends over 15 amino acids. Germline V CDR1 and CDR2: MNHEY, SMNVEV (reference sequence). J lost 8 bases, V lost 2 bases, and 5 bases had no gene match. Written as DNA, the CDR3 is TGTGCCAGCAGTTTAGCTAGCGGGGGGGCCAGTACGCAGTATTTT. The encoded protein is CASSLASGGASTQYF.

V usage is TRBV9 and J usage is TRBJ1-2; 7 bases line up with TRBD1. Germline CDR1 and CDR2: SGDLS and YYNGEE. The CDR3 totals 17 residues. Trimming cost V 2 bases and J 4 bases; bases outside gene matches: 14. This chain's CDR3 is CASSVARTGTATYGYTF. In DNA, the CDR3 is TGTGCCAGCAGCGTCGCCCGGACAGGCACAGCGACCTATGGCTACACCTTC.

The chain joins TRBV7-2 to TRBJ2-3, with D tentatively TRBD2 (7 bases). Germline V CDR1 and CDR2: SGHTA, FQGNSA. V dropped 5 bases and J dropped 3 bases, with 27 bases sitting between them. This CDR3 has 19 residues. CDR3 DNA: TGTGCCAGCAGCGGTAGGTCTGCGGGGGACACTTGGGGGACAGATACGCAGTATTTT. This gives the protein CASSGRSAGDTWGTDTQYF.

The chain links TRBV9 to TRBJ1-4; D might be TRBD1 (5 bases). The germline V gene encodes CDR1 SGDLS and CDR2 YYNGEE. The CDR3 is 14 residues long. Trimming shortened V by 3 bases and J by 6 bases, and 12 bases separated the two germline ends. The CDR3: CASSAGTFDEKLFF. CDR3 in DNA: TGTGCCAGCAGCGCGGGGACTTTCGATGAAAAACTGTTTTTT.

CDR3 nucleotides: TGTGCCAGCAGCCCATTCTGGACAGGGAACACCGGGGAGCTGTTTTTT. Residues: CASSPFWTGNTGELFF. J is TRBJ2-2 and V is TRBV7-2; TRBD1 aligns across 7 bases. CDR3 length equals 16 residues. Germline V gene sequence: CDR1 SGHTA, CDR2 FQGNSA. V shed 5 bases and J 1 base; nucleotides not matched to a gene: 7.

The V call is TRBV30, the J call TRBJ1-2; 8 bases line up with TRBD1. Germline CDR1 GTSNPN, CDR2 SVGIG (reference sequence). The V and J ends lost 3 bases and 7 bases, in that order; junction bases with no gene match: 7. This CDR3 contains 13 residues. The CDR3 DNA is TGTGCCTGGAGGTCGGCAGGGGGCAGTGGCTACACCTTC. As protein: CAWRSAGGSGYTF.

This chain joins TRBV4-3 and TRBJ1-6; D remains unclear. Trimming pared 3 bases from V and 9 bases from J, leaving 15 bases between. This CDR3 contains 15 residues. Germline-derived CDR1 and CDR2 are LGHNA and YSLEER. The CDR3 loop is CASSQEPGFFSPLHF. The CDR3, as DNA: TGCGCCAGCAGCCAGGAGCCGGGGTTTTTTTCACCCCTCCACTTT.

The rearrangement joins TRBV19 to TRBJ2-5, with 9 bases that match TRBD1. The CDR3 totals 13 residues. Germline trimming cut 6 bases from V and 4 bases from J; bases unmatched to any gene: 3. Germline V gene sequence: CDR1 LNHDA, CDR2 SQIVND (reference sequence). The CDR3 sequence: CASRQGAGETQYF. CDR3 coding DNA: TGTGCCAGTAGACAGGGGGCTGGAGAGACCCAGTACTTC.

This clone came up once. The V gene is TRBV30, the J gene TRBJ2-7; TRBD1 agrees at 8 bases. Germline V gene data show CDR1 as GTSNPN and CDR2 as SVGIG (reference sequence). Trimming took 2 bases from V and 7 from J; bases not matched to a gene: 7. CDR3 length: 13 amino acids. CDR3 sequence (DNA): TGTGCCTGGAGTCGCAGGGGGCTACAGGAGCAGTACTTC. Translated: CAWSRRGLQEQYF.

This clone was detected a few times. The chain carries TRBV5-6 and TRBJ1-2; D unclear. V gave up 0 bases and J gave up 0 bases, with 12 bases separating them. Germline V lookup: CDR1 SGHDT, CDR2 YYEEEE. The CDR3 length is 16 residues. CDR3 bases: TGTGCCAGCAGCTTGGGGTCGGGTACCACTAACTATGGCTACACCTTC. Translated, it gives CASSLGSGTTNYGYTF. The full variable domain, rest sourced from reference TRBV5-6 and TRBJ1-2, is DAGVTQSPTHLIKTRGQQVTLRCSPKSGHDTVSWYQQALGQGPQFIFQYYEEEERQRGNFPDRFSGHQFPNYSSELNVNALLLGDSALYLCASSLGSGTTNYGYTFGSGTRLTVV.

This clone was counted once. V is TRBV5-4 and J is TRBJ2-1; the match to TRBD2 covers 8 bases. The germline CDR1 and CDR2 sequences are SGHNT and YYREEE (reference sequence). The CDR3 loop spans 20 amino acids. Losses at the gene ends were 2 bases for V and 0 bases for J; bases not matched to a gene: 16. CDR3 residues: CASSFKRTSPPLYSYNEQFF. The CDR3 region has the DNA TGTGCCAGCAGCTTTAAACGGACTAGCCCACCGCTCTACTCCTACAATGAGCAGTTCTTC.

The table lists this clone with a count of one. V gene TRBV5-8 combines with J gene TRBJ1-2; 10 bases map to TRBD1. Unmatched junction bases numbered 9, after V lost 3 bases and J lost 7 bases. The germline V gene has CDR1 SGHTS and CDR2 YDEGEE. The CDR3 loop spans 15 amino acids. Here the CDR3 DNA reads TGTGCCAGCAGCTACTGGACAGGGGGAAGCGGTGGCTACACCTTC. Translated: CASSYWTGGSGGYTF.

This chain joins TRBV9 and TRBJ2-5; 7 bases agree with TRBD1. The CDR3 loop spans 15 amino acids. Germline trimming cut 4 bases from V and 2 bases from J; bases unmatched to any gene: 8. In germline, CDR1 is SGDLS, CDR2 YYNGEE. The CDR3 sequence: CASSLTGTEQETQYF. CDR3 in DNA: TGTGCCAGCAGCCTAACCGGGACAGAGCAAGAGACCCAGTACTTC. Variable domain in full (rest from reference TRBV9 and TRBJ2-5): DSGVTQTPKHLITATGQRVTLRCSPRSGDLSVYWYQQSLDQGLQFLIQYYNGEERAKGNILERFSAQQFPDLHSELNLSSLELGDSALYFCASSLTGTEQETQYFGPGTRLLVL.

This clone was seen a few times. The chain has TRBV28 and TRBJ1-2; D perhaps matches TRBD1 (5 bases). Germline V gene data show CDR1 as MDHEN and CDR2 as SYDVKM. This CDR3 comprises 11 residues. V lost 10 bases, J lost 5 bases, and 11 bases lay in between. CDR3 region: CANRGAYGYTF. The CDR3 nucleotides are TGTGCCAACAGAGGGGCGTATGGCTACACCTTC.

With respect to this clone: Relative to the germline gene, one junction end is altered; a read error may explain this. The CDR3 is CATSQGLGQYF. The CDR3 DNA is TGTGCCACCAGTCAGGGCCTAGGGCAGTATTTT. The chain employs TRBV2 and TRBJ2-3; TRBD1 is a possible D gene (5 bases). The CDR3 has 11 amino acids. Germline CDR1 and CDR2: SNHLY and FYNNEI.

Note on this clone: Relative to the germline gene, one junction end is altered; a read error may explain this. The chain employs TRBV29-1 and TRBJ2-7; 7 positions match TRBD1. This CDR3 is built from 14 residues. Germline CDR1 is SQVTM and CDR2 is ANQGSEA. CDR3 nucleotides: TGCAGCGCTGAAGGGCAGGGGGACTCCTACGAGCAGTACTTC. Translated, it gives CSAEGQGDSYEQYF.

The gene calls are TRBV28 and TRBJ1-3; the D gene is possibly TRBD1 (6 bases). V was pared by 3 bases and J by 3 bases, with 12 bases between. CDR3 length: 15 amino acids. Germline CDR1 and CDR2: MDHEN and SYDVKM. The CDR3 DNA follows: TGTGCCAGCAGTTTGGGGGGGCAGTTTGGAAACACCATATATTTT. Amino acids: CASSLGGQFGNTIYF.